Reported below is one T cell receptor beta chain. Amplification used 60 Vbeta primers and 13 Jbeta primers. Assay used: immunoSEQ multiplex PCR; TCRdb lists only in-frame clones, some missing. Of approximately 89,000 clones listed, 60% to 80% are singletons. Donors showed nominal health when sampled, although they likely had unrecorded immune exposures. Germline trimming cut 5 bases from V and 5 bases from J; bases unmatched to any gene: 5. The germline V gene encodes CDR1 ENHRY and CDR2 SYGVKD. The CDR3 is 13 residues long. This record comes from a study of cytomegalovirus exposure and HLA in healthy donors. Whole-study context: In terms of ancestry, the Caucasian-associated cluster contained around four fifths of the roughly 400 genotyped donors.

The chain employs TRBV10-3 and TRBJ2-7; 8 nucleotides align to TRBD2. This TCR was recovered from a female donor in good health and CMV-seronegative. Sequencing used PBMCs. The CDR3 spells CAISLPGGDEQYF. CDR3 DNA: TGTGCCATCAGTCTCCCCGGGGGGGACGAGCAGTACTTC.